The clone carrying this TCR beta chain was detected ten times or more. The antigen is unknown. TCRdb ran MiXCR on the RT-PCR reads and lists one entry per CDR3 protein. The sample consists of about 780,000 distinct CDR3 sequences, around 20% of them appearing once. The sample is drawn from a study of response to subunit inactivated influenza vaccine. Study conclusions and caveats: That few new T cells are recruited by each seasonal influenza vaccination was the authors' suggestion.

In germline, CDR1 is MNHEY, CDR2 SVGAGI. The CDR3 consists of 14 residues. Trimming removed 2 bases at V and 8 bases at J, with 13 bases between. The rearrangement links TRBV6-5 to TRBJ1-5; D gene uncertain. This sequence was found in a man aged 45 to 65 who received an inactivated influenza vaccine. This specimen consisted of PBMCs from blood, obtained more than 4 days after vaccination. CDR3 region: CASSYALGAEPQHF. CDR3 coding DNA: TGTGCCAGCAGTTACGCCTTAGGTGCGGAGCCCCAGCATTTT.